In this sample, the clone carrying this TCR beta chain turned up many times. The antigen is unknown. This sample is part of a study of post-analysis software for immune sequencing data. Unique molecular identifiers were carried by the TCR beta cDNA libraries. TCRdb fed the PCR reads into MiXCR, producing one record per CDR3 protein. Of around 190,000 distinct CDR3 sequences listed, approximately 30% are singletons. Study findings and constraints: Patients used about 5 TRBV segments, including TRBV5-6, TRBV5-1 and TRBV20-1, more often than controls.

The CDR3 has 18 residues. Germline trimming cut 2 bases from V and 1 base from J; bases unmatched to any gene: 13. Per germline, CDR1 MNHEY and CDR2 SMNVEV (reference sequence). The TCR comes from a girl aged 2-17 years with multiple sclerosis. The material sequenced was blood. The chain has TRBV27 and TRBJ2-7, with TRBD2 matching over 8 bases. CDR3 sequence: CASSLIGSTSGLSYEQYF. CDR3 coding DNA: TGTGCCAGCAGTTTAATAGGATCTACTAGCGGATTGTCCTACGAGCAGTACTTC.